The subject of this entry is one T cell receptor (beta chain). The antigen is undetermined. These data come from a study of molecular identifiers for immune sequencing clone quantification. Overall study results and limits: Clones of above 20 RNA copies carried over 99% of effector molecules; in naive cells they carried under 1%.

MiXCR was run by TCRdb on the PCR reads, yielding one entry per CDR3 protein. The data show about 640,000 distinct CDR3 sequences, with 15% to 20% seen just once and approximately 0.9% held by the top ten. This CDR3 is built from 18 residues. Between the trimmed V and J ends, which lost 7 bases and 0 bases, there was a span of 20 bases. The germline gives CDR1 SGHDT, CDR2 YYEEEE. The V call is TRBV5-6, the J call TRBJ2-6; possibly TRBD2 for D (5 bases). The clonotype originates from a human donor in good health. Some libraries in this study had Jurkat cell RNA spiked in. The source material was naive CD8+ T cells from blood, with Jurkat cell RNA spiked in. The subset denotes: FACS-sorted CD8+CD4-CCR7+CD45RA+ naive T cells. CDR3 DNA: TGTGCCAGCGGCGCCGGACTGGCGTCTAGCTCTGGGGCCAACGTCCTGACTTTC. This translates into CASGAGLASSSGANVLTF. The whole variable domain, filled in from reference TRBV5-6 and TRBJ2-6, reads DAGVTQSPTHLIKTRGQQVTLRCSPKSGHDTVSWYQQALGQGPQFIFQYYEEEERQRGNFPDRFSGHQFPNYSSELNVNALLLGDSALYLCASGAGLASSSGANVLTFGAGSRLTVL.